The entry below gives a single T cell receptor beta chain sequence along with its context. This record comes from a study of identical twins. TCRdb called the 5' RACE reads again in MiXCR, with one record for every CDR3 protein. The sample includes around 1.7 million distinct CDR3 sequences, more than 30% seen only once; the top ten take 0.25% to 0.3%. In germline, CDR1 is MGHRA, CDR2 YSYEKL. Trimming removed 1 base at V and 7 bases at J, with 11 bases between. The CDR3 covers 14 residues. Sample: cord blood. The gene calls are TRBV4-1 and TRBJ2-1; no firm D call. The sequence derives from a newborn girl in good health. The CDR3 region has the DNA TGCGCCAGCAGCCAAGTCGGCAGGCCGAATGAGCAGTTCTTC. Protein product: CASSQVGRPNEQFF.